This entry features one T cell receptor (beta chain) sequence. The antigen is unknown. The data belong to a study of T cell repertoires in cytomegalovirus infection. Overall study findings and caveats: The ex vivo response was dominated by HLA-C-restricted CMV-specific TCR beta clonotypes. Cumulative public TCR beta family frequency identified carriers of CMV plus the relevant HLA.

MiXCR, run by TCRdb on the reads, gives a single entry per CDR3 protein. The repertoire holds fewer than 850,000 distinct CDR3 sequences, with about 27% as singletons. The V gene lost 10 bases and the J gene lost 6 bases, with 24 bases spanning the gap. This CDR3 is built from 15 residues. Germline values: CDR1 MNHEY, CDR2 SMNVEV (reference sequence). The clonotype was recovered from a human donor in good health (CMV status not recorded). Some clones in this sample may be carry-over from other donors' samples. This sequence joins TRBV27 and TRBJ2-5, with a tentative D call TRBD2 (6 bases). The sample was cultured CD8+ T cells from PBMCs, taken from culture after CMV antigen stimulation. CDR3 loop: CATTSRDGGRKTQYF. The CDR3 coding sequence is TGTGCCACCACATCGAGAGACGGAGGGCGTAAGACCCAGTACTTC.